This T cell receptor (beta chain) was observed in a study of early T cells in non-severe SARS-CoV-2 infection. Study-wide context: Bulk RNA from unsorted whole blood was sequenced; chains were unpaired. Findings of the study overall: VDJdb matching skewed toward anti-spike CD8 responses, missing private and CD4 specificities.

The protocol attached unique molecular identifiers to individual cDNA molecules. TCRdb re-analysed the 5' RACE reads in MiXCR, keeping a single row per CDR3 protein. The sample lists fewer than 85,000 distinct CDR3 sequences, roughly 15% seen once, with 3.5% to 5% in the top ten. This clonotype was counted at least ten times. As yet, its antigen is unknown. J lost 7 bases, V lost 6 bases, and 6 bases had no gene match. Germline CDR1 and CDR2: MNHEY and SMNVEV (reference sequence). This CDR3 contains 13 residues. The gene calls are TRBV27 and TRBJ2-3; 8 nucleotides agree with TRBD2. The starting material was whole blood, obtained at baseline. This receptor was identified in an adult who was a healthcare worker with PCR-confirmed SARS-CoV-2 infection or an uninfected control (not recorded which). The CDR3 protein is CASRGSGSYTQYF. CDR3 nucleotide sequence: TGTGCCAGCAGGGGGAGCGGGAGTTATACGCAGTATTTT.